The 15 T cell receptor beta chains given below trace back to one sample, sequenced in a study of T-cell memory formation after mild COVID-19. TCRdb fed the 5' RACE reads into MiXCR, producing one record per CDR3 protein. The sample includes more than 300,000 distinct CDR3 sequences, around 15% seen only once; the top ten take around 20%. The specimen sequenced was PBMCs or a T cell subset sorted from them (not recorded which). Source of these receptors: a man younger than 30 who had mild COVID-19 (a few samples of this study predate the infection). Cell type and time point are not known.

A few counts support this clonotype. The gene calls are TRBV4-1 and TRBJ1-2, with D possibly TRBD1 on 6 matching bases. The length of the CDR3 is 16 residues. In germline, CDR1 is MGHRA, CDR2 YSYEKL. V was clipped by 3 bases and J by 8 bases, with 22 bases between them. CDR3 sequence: CASSHRARTAERGYTF. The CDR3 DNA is TGCGCCAGCAGCCACCGTGCGAGGACAGCTGAAAGGGGCTACACCTTC.

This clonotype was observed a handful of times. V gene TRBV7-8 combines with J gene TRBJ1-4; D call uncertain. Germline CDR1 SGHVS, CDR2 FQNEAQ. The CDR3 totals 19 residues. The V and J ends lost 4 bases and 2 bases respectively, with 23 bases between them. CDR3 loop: CASSSRLGSGSFTNEKLFF. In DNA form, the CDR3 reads TGTGCCAGCAGCTCAAGGCTGGGGAGTGGCAGCTTCACTAATGAAAAACTGTTTTTT.

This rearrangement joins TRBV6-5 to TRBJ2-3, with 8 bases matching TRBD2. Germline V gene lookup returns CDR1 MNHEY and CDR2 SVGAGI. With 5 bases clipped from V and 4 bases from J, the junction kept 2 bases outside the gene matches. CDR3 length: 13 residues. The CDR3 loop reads CASSRGGADTQYF. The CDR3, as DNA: TGTGCCAGCAGTCGGGGGGGGGCAGATACGCAGTATTTT.

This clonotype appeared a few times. CDR3 sequence (DNA): TGCGCCAGCAGCCAAGCTAGTAGAGGGTTTGAAGCTTTCTTT. Amino acids: CASSQASRGFEAFF. The V gene is TRBV4-3, the J gene TRBJ1-1; no clear D. CDR1 LGHNA and CDR2 YSLEER come from the germline V gene. The CDR3 is 14 residues long. The ends were cut back, 1 base at V and 7 bases at J, with 13 bases in the middle.

The CDR3 DNA follows: TGTGCCTGGAGTGTAGGGGGCCCCAATGGCTACACCTTC. Its protein is CAWSVGGPNGYTF. The rearrangement links TRBV30 to TRBJ1-2, with TRBD1 identical over 7 bases. This CDR3 is 13 amino acids long. Germline values: CDR1 GTSNPN, CDR2 SVGIG (reference sequence). With 0 bases clipped from V and 6 bases from J, the junction kept 4 bases outside the gene matches.

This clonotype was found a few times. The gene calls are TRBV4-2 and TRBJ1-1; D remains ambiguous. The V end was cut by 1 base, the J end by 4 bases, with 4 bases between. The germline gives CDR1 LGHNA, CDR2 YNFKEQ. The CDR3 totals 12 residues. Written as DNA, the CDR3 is TGTGCCAGCAGCCAAGGAACCACTGAAGCTTTCTTT. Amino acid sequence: CASSQGTTEAFF.

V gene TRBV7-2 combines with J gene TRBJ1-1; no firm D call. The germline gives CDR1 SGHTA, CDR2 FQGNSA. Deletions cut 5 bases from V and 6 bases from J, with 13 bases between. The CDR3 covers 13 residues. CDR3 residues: CASSAFGAPEAFF. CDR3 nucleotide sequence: TGTGCCAGCAGCGCCTTTGGAGCTCCTGAAGCTTTCTTT.

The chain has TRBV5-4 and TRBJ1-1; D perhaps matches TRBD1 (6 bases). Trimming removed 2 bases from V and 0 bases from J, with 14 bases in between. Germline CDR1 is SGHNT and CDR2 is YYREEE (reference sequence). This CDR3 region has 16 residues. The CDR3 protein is CASSFGLGAMNTEAFF. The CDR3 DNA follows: TGTGCCAGCAGCTTTGGGTTGGGGGCCATGAACACTGAAGCTTTCTTT.

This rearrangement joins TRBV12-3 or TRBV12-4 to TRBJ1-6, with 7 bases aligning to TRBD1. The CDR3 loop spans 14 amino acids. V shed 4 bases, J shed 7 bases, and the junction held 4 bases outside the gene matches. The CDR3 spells CASSWAGGNSPLHF. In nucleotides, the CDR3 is TGTGCCAGCAGTTGGGCAGGGGGAAATTCACCCCTCCACTTT.

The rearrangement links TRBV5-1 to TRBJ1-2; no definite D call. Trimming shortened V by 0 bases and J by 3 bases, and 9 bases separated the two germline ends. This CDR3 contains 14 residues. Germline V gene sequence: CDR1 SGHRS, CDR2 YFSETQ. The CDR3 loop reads CASSLASGDYGYTF. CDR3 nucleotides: TGCGCCAGCAGCTTGGCCTCCGGGGACTATGGCTACACCTTC. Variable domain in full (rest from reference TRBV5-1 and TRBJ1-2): KAGVTQTPRYLIKTRGQQVTLSCSPISGHRSVSWYQQTPGQGLQFLFEYFSETQRNKGNFPGRFSGRQFSNSRSEMNVSTLELGDSALYLCASSLASGDYGYTFGSGTRLTVV.

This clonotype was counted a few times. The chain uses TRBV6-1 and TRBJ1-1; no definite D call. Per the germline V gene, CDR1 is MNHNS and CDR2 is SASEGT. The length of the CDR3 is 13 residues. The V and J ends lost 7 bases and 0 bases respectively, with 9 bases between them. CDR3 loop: CASKTSMNTEAFF. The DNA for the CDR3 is TGTGCCAGCAAAACAAGTATGAACACTGAAGCTTTCTTT.

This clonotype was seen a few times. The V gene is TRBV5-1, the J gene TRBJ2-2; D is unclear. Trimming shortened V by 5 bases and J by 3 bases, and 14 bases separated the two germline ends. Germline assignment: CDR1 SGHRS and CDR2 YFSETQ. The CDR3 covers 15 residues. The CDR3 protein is CASRDPGTDTGELFF. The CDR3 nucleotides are TGCGCCAGCAGGGATCCCGGCACGGACACCGGGGAGCTGTTTTTT.

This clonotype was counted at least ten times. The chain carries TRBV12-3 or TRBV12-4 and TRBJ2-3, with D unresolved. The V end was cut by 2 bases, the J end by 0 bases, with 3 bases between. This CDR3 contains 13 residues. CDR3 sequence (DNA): TGTGCCAGCAGTTTATTCAGCACAGATACGCAGTATTTT. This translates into CASSLFSTDTQYF.

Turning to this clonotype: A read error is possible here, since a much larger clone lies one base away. The CDR3 DNA is TGCGCCAGCAGCTTGGACAGGGGAAACAATGAGCAGTTCTTC. This encodes CASSLDRGNNEQFF. The chain is built from TRBV5-1 and TRBJ2-1; TRBD1 aligns across 7 bases. The CDR3 length is 14 residues. The germline V gene encodes CDR1 SGHRS and CDR2 YFSETQ. V lost 0 bases and J lost 5; bases outside the gene matches: 2.

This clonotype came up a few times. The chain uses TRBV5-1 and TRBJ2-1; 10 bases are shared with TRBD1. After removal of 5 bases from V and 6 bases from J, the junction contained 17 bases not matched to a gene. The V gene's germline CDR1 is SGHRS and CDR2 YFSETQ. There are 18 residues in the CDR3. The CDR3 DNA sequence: TGCGCCAGCAGGACCGGGACAGGGGTTCTCAGACGACTCAATGAGCAGTTCTTC. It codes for CASRTGTGVLRRLNEQFF.